Sequencing of this TCR beta chain was carried out in a study of blood T cell repertoires in COVID-19. Study summary: Sites across the United States, Italy and Spain contributed samples from acute and convalescent COVID-19.

V was pared by 1 base and J by 0 bases, with 3 bases of the junction left unmatched. The CDR3 sequence is 16 residues long. Per germline, CDR1 SGHRS and CDR2 YFSETQ. In the authors' workflow: Reference gene primers were amplified, and this amplification served to estimate nucleated cell counts. The method was immunoSEQ multiplex PCR; TCRdb's version includes in-frame clones alone and lacks a portion of them. V, J and clone size derive from that table, while D and trimming were established from the DNA sequence. Here the sample spans 100,000 to 150,000 clones, more than 60% being singletons. The sequenced sample consisted of peripheral blood. This TCR was recovered from a man aged 45-65 years with acute or convalescent COVID-19. The chain employs TRBV5-1 and TRBJ2-2; the match to TRBD1 covers 7 bases. DNA for the CDR3: TGCGCCAGCAGCTTGCCCGGGACAGCGAACACCGGGGAGCTGTTTTTT. As protein: CASSLPGTANTGELFF.